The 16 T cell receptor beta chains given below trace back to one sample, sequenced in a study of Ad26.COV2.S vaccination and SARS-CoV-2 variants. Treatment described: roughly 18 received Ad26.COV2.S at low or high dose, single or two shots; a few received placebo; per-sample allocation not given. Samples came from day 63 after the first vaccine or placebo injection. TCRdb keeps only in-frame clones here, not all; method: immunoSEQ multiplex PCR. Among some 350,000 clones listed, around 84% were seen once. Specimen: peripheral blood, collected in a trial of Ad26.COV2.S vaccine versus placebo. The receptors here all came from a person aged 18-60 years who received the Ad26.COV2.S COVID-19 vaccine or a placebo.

The CDR3 loop is CASSLGFLGPDTQYF. In DNA, the CDR3 is TGCGCCAGCAGCTTGGGGTTCCTGGGACCAGATACGCAGTATTTT. The chain is built from TRBV5-1 and TRBJ2-3, with D perhaps assigned TRBD1 or TRBD2 (5 bases each). Germline lookup yields CDR1 SGHRS and CDR2 YFSETQ. This CDR3 is 15 amino acids long. The V and J ends lost 0 bases and 4 bases respectively, with 12 bases between them.

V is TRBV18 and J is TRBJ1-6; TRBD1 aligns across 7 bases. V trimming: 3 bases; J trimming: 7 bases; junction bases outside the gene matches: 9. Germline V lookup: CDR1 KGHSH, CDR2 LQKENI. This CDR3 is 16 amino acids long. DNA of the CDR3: TGTGCCAGCTCACCCGACCAGACAGGGCGCAATTCACCCCTCCACTTT. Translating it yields CASSPDQTGRNSPLHF.

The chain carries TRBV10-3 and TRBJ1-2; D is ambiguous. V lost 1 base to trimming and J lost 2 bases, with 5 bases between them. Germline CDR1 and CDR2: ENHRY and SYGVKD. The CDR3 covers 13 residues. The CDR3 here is CAISELQNYGYTF. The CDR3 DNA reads TGTGCCATCAGTGAGTTACAGAACTATGGCTACACCTTC.

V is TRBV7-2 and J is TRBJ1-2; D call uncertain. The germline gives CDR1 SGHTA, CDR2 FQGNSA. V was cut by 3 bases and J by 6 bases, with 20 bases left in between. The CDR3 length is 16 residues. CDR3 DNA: TGTGCCAGCAGCTTGGAATCAGCCGCGTGGAGGGATGGCTACACCTTC. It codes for CASSLESAAWRDGYTF.

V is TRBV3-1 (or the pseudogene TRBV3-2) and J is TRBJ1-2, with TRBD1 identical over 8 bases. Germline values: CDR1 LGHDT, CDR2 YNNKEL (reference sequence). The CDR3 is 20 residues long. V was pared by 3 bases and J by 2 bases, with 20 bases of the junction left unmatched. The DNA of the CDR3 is TGTGCCAGCAGCCATCCGGACAGGGTTTGGAGAGTAAGCCGAAACTATGGCTACACCTTC. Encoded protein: CASSHPDRVWRVSRNYGYTF.

The CDR3 is CATSNSRDRGRDEQFF. The CDR3 DNA sequence: TGTGCCACCAGCAATTCCCGGGACAGGGGGCGGGATGAGCAGTTCTTC. The chain links TRBV24-1 to TRBJ2-1, with 12 nucleotides matching TRBD1. The CDR3 covers 16 residues. Germline CDR1 and CDR2: KGHDR and SFDVKD. The J segment lost 8 bases and the V segment lost 7 bases, leaving 11 bases of the junction unmatched.

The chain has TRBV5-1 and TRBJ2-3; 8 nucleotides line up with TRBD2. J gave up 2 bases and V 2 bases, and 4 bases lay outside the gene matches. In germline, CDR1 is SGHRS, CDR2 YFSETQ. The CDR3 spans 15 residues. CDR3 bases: TGCGCCAGCAGCTTACTAGCGGTTAACACAGATACGCAGTATTTT. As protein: CASSLLAVNTDTQYF.

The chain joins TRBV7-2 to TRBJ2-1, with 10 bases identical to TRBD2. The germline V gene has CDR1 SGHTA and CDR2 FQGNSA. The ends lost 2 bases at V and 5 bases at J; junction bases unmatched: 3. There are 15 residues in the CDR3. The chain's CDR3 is CASSLKSGRDNEQFF. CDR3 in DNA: TGTGCCAGCAGCTTAAAGAGCGGGAGGGACAATGAGCAGTTCTTC.

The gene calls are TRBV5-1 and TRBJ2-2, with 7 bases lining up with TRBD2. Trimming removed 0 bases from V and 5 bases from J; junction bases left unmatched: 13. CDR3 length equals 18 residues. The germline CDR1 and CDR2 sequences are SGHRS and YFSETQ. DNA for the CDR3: TGCGCCAGCAGCTTGGCTCAATCCGCGGGAGCTATAACCGGGGAGCTGTTTTTT. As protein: CASSLAQSAGAITGELFF.

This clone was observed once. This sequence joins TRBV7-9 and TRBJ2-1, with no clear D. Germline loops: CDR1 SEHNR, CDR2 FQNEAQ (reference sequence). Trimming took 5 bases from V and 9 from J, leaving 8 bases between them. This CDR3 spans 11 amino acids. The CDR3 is CASSPNFEQFF. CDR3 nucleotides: TGTGCCAGCAGCCCTAACTTTGAGCAGTTCTTC.

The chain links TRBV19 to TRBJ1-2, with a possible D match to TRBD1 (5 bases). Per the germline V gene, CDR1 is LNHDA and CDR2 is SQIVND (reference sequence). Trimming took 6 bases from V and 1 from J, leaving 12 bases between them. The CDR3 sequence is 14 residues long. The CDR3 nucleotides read TGTGCCAGTAGATCGGGACTCCTTAACTATGGCTACACCTTC. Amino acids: CASRSGLLNYGYTF.

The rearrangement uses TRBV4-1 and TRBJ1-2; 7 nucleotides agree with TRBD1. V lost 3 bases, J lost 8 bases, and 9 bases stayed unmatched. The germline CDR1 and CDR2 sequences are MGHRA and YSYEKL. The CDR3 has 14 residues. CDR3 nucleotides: TGCGCCAGCAGCCATACGACAGGGCTTGAGGGCTACACCTTC. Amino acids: CASSHTTGLEGYTF.

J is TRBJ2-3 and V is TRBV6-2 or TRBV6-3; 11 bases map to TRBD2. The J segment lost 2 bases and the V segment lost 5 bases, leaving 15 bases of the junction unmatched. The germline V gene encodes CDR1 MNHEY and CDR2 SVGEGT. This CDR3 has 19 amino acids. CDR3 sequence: CASSPSIELAGVNTDTQYF. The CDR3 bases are TGTGCCAGCAGTCCAAGTATCGAACTAGCGGGGGTGAACACAGATACGCAGTATTTT.

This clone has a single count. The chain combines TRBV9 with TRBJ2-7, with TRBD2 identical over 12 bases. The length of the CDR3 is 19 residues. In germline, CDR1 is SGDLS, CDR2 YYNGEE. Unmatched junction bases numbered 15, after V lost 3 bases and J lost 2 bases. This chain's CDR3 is CASSALPGPSGRVAYEQYF. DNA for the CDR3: TGTGCCAGCAGCGCCCTTCCAGGTCCTAGCGGGAGGGTAGCCTACGAGCAGTACTTC.

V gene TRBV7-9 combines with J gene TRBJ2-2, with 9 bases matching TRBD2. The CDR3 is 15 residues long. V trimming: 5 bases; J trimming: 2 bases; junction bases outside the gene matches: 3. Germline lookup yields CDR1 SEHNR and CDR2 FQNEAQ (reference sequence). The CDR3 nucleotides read TGTGCCAGCAGCACGGGACTAGCTAACACCGGGGAGCTGTTTTTT. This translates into CASSTGLANTGELFF.

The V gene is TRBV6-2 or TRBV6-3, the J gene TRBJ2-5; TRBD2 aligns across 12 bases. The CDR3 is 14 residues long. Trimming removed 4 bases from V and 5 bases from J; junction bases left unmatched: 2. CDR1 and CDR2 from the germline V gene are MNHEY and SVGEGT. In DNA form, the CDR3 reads TGTGCCAGCAGTTGGCTAGCGGGGGGGGAGACCCAGTACTTC. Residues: CASSWLAGGETQYF.